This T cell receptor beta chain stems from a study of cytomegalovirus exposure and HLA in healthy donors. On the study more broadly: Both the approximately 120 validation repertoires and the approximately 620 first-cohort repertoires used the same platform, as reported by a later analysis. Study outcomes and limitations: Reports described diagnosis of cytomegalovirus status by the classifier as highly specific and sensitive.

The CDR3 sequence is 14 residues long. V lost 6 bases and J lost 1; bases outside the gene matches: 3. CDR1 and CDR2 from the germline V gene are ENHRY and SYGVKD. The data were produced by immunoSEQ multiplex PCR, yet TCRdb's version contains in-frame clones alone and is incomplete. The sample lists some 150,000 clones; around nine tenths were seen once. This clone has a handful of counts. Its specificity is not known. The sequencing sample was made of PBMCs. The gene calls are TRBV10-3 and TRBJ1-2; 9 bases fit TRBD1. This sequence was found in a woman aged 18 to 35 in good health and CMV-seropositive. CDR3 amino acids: CAISPDRGNYGYTF. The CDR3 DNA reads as TGTGCCATCAGCCCGGACAGGGGTAACTATGGCTACACCTTC.